This TCR beta chain was recovered during a study of blood T cell repertoires in COVID-19. Across the study: In each case, the material was cDNA or gDNA derived from T cells, B-cell-depleted T cells, or PBMCs.

V gave up 0 bases and J gave up 5 bases, with 13 bases separating them. CDR3 size: 15 residues. From germline, CDR1 is LNHNV and CDR2 YYDKDF (reference sequence). Sequenced by immunoSEQ multiplex PCR; TCRdb stores in-frame clones only, minus some. The sample carries a few hundred thousand clones, roughly nine tenths recorded once. Sequencing input: peripheral blood. The source of this sequence is a man aged 18 to 29 who had recovered from COVID-19. The chain employs TRBV15 and TRBJ1-2; D is undetermined. The CDR3 bases are TGTGCCACCAGCAGAGATACCCAGGACTTATATGGCTACACCTTC. Protein product: CATSRDTQDLYGYTF.